The present T cell receptor (beta chain) was sequenced within a study of cytomegalovirus exposure and HLA in healthy donors. Overall study results and limits: As confirmed in vitro, a few CMV-associated chains were specific for CMV antigens.

On this clone itself: Its antigen is as yet unknown.

Primers for the PCR totalled 60 Vbeta and 13 Jbeta. Sequenced by immunoSEQ multiplex PCR; TCRdb stores in-frame clones only, minus some. The sample yields roughly 140,000 clones, over 60% seen once. This CDR3 contains 16 residues. V shed 4 bases, J shed 0 bases, and the junction held 4 bases outside the gene matches. Per the germline V gene, CDR1 is ENHRY and CDR2 is SYGVKD. The TCR was taken from a middle-aged man in good health and CMV-seronegative. Material: PBMCs. The V call is TRBV10-3, the J call TRBJ2-7; TRBD2 matches 12 bases. CDR3 residues: CAISGKTSGSSYEQYF. CDR3 nucleotide sequence: TGTGCCATCAGTGGCAAGACTAGCGGGAGCTCCTACGAGCAGTACTTC.